The source of this T cell receptor beta chain is a study of blood T cell repertoires in COVID-19. Study-level background: Donors in the United States, Italy and Spain gave samples during acute or convalescent COVID-19. The analysed material was cDNA or gDNA that came from T cells, B-cell-depleted T cells, or PBMCs.

In the original processing: Researchers report that nucleated cell counts were estimated from reference gene primer amplification. Generated by immunoSEQ multiplex PCR, the TCRdb table keeps only in-frame clones and is missing some. The DNA gave D and trimming, while V, J and clone size come from that table. Seen here are tens of thousands of clones, approximately 74% observed once, and the top ten hold 2% to 3%. Sequencing used peripheral blood. This TCR was recovered from a human donor with acute or convalescent COVID-19. The donor label of this sample is uncertain.

CDR3 nucleotide sequence: TGTGCCTGGAGTTATGGGGCCACTGAAGCTTTCTTT. Translated, it gives CAWSYGATEAFF. This rearrangement joins TRBV30 to TRBJ1-1, with D perhaps TRBD1 (5 bases). Per germline, CDR1 GTSNPN and CDR2 SVGIG (reference sequence). V was shortened by 2 bases and J by 4 bases, with 8 bases between the two germline ends. The CDR3 runs 12 residues.